What follows describes a single T cell receptor beta chain. This sample was taken from a study of blood T cell repertoires in COVID-19. The wider study: COVID-19 samples, acute and convalescent, were from the United States, Italy and Spain. In each case, the material was cDNA or gDNA derived from T cells, B-cell-depleted T cells, or PBMCs.

Per the original methods: How many nucleated cells were present was estimated from reference gene primer amplification. Here immunoSEQ multiplex PCR was the method, and the copy in TCRdb shows in-frame clones only, minus some. V and J calls and clone size are given by that table; D and trimming were obtained from the DNA. The data hold 70,000 to 85,000 clones, with about 86% observed a single time. Per the germline V gene, CDR1 is SGHVS and CDR2 is FQNEAQ. This CDR3 contains 16 residues. V gave up 0 bases and J gave up 0 bases, with 10 bases separating them. The rearrangement uses TRBV7-8 and TRBJ2-3; D gene unclear. What was sequenced was peripheral blood. The sequence came from a man older than 75 with active or convalescent COVID-19. CDR3 amino acids: CASSLAGSASTDTQYF. For the CDR3, the DNA is TGTGCCAGCAGCTTAGCCGGTTCCGCTAGCACAGATACGCAGTATTTT.